This T cell receptor (beta chain) was retrieved from a study of blood T cell repertoires in COVID-19. The authors' processing: Researchers report that nucleated cell counts were estimated from reference gene primer amplification. The repertoire was sequenced with immunoSEQ multiplex PCR; TCRdb's copy has only in-frame clones and lacks some. Clonal size and the V and J genes are those of that table, whereas D and trimming came from the DNA. The table has some 250,000 clones, approximately 86% seen once; the top ten hold around 2.9%. Germline V CDR1 and CDR2: MNHEY, SVGEGT. The CDR3 length is 14 residues. Trimming shortened V by 2 bases and J by 0 bases, and 6 bases separated the two germline ends.

Sequenced: peripheral blood. The V call is TRBV6-2 or TRBV6-3, the J call TRBJ2-3; a weak D match, TRBD2 (6 bases). This TCR was sampled from a woman aged 18-29 years with acute or convalescent COVID-19. The CDR3, as DNA: TGTGCCAGCAGTTACAGCGGGAGCACAGATACGCAGTATTTT. Translated, it gives CASSYSGSTDTQYF.